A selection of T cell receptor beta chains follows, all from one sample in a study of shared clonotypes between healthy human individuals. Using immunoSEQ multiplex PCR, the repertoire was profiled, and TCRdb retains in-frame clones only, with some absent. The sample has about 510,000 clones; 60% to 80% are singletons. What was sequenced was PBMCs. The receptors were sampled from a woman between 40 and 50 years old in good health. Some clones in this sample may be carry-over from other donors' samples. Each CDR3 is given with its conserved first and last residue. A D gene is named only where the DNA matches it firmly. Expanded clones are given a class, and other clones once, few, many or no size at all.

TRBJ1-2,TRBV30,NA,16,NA,CAWRATARGGGLGYTF,TGTGCCTGGAGGGCAACAGCTCGTGGGGGGGGGCTTGGCTACACCTTC
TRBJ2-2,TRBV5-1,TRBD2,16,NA,CASSPGLAGAPGELFF,TGCGCCAGCAGCCCCGGACTAGCGGGAGCCCCCGGGGAGCTGTTTTTT
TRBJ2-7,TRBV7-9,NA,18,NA,CASSSTSITGLTGGEQYF,TGTGCCAGCAGCTCCACTAGTATAACGGGTCTCACCGGGGGCGAGCAGTACTTC
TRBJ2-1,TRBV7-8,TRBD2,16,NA,CATRLRTSLFSDEQFF,TGTGCCACCCGCTTAAGGACTAGCCTCTTCTCGGATGAGCAGTTCTTC
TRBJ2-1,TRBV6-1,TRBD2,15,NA,CATPKREGIYNEQFF,TGTGCCACCCCGAAGCGGGAGGGAATATACAATGAGCAGTTCTTC
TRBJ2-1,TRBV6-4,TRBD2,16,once,CASSYRLAASYNEQFF,TGTGCCAGCAGCTACCGGCTAGCGGCTTCCTACAATGAGCAGTTCTTC
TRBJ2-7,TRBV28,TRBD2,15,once,CASSFGGGTSYEQYF,TGTGCCAGCAGTTTCGGGGGGGGTACTTCCTACGAGCAGTACTTC
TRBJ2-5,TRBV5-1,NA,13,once,CASSLQGTETQYF,TGCGCCAGCAGCTTACAGGGCACAGAGACCCAGTACTTC
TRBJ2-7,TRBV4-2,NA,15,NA,CASSQVKGGSYEQYF,TGTGCCAGCAGCCAAGTTAAGGGTGGGTCCTACGAGCAGTACTTC
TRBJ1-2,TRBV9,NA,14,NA,CASSETPQNYGYTF,TGTGCCAGCAGCGAAACACCACAGAACTATGGCTACACCTTC
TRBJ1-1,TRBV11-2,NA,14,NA,CASSLRQAYTEAFF,TGTGCCAGCAGCTTAAGACAGGCGTACACTGAAGCTTTCTTT
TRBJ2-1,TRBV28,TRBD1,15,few,CASNDGGLEGAEQFF,TGTGCCAGCAACGACGGTGGACTTGAGGGGGCGGAGCAGTTCTTC
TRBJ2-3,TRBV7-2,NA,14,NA,CASSLKTSTDTQYF,TGTGCCAGCAGCTTAAAGACTAGCACAGATACGCAGTATTTT
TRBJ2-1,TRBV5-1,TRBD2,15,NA,CASSWGSGSYNEQFF,TGCGCCAGCAGCTGGGGTAGCGGGAGTTACAATGAGCAGTTCTTC
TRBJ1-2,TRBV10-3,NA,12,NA,CAISETSFGYTF,TGTGCCATCAGTGAGACCTCATTTGGCTACACCTTC
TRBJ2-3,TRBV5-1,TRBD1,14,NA,CASTRTGGADTQYF,TGCGCCAGCACACGGACAGGGGGCGCAGATACGCAGTATTTT
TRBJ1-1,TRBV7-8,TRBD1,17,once,CASSLGTGGRPPAEAFF,TGTGCCAGCAGCCTGGGGACAGGGGGCCGACCCCCCGCTGAAGCTTTCTTT
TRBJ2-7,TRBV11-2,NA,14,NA,CASSLDGGAYEQYF,TGTGCCAGCAGCTTAGACGGGGGAGCTTACGAGCAGTACTTC
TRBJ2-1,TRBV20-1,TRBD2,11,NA,CSARREDEQFF,TGCAGTGCCAGGCGGGAGGATGAGCAGTTCTTC
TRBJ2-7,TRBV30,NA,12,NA,CAWSRFSYEQYF,TGTGCCTGGAGTAGGTTTTCCTACGAGCAGTACTTC
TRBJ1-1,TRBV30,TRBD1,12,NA,CAWDRGNAEAFF,TGTGCCTGGGACAGGGGAAACGCTGAAGCTTTCTTT
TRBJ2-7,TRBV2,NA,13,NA,CASMTGGGDEQYF,TGTGCCAGCATGACCGGAGGGGGCGACGAGCAGTACTTC
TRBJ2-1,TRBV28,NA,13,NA,CASSSWDTNEQFF,TGTGCCAGCAGTTCCTGGGACACCAATGAGCAGTTCTTC
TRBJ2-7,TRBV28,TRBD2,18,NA,CASSAAWTGTSRYYEQYF,TGTGCCAGCAGTGCAGCCTGGACCGGGACTAGCCGTTACTACGAGCAGTACTTC
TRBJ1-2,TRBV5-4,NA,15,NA,CASSLEGVEVYGYTF,TGTGCCAGCAGCTTGGAGGGGGTGGAGGTCTATGGCTACACCTTC
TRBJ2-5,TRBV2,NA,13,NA,CASRAGILETQYF,TGTGCCAGCAGGGCAGGGATCTTGGAGACCCAGTACTTC